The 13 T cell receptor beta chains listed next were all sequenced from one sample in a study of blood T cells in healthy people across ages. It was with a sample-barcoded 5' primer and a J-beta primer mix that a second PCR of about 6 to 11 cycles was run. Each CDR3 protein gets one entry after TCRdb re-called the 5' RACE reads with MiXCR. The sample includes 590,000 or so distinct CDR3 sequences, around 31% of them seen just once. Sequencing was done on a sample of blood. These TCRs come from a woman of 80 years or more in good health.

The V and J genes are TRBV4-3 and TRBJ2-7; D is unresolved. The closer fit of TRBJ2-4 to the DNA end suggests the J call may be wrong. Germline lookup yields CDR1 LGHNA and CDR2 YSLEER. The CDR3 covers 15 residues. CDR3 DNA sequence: TGCGCCAGCAGCCAAGATACTAATTTGATGGACATTCAGTACTTC. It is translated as CASSQDTNLMDIQYF.

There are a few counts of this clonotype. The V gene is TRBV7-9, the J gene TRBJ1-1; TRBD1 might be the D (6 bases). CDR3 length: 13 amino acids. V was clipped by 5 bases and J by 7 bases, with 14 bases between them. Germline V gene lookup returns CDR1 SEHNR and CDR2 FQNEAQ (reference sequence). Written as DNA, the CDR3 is TGTGCCAGCAGCCTCGATGGGGGGCGTGAAGCTTTCTTT. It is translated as CASSLDGGREAFF.

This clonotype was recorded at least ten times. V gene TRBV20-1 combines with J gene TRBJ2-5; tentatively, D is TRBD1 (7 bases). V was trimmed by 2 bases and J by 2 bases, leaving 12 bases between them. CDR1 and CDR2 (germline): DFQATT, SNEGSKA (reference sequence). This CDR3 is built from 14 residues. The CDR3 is CSARQGGLQETQYF. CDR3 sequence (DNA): TGCAGTGCTAGACAGGGGGGATTGCAAGAGACCCAGTACTTC.

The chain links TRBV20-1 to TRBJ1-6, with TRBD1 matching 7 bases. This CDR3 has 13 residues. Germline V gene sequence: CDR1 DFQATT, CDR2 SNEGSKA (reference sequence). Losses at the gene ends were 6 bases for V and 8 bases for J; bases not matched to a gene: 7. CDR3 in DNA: TGCAGTGCCATGACAGGGCGGGATTCACCCCTCCACTTT. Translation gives CSAMTGRDSPLHF.

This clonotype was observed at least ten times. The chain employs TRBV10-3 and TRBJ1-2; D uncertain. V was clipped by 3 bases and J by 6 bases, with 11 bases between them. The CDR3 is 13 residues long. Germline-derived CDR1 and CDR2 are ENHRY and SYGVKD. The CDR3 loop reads CAISERKTDGYTF. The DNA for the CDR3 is TGTGCCATCAGTGAAAGGAAGACGGATGGCTACACCTTC.

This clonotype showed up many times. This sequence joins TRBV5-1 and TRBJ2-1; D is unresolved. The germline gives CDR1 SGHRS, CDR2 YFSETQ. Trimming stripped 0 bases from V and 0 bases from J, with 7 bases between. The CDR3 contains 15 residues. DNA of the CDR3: TGCGCCAGCAGCTTGGCGGGTAACTCCTACAATGAGCAGTTCTTC. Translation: CASSLAGNSYNEQFF. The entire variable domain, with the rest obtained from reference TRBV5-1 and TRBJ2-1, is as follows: KAGVTQTPRYLIKTRGQQVTLSCSPISGHRSVSWYQQTPGQGLQFLFEYFSETQRNKGNFPGRFSGRQFSNSRSEMNVSTLELGDSALYLCASSLAGNSYNEQFFGPGTRLTVL.

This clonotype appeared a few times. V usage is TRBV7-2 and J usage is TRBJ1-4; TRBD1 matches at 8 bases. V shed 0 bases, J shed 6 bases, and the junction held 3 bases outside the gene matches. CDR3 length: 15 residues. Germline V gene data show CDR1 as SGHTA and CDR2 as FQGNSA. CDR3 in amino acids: CASSLAGRGHEKLFF. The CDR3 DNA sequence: TGTGCCAGCAGCTTAGCTGGCAGGGGGCATGAAAAACTGTTTTTT.

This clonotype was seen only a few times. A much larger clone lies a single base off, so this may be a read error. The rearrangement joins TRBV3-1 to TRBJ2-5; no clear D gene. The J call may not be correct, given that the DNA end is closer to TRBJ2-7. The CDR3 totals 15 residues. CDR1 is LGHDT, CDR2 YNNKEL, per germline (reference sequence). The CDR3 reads CASSQGVSDGFEQYF. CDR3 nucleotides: TGTGCCAGCAGCCAAGGGGTAAGCGACGGGTTCGAGCAGTACTTC.

Written as DNA, the CDR3 is TGTGCCAGCAGTGGTCCCGCCCGCACAGATACGCAGTATTTT. This gives the protein CASSGPARTDTQYF. This chain joins TRBV6-2 or TRBV6-3 and TRBJ2-3; D gene ambiguous. The length of the CDR3 is 14 residues. V shed 5 bases and J shed 1 base, with 10 bases lying between them. Per germline, CDR1 MNHEY and CDR2 SVGEGT.

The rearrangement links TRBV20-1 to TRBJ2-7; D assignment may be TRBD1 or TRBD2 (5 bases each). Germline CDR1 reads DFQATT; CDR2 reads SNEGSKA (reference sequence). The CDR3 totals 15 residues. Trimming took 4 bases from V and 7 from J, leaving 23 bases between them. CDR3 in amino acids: CSATSPGTVNNEQYF. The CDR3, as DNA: TGCAGTGCTACTTCTCCCGGGACGGTTAACAATGAGCAGTACTTC.

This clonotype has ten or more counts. This chain's CDR3 is CSARDPTVVGTEAFF. CDR3 nucleotide sequence: TGCAGTGCTAGAGATCCTACAGTTGTGGGCACTGAAGCTTTCTTT. The chain employs TRBV20-1 and TRBJ1-1; no firm D call. V lost 0 bases, J lost 4 bases, and 15 bases lay in between. Per the germline V gene, CDR1 is DFQATT and CDR2 is SNEGSKA (reference sequence). CDR3 length: 15 residues.

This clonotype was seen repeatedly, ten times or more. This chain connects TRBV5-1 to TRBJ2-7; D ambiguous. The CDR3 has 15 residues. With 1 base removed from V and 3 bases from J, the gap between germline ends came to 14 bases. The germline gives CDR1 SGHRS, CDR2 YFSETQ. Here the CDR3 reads CASSLLTSQNYEQYF. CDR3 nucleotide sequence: TGCGCCAGCAGCTTGCTCACCAGCCAGAACTACGAGCAGTACTTC.

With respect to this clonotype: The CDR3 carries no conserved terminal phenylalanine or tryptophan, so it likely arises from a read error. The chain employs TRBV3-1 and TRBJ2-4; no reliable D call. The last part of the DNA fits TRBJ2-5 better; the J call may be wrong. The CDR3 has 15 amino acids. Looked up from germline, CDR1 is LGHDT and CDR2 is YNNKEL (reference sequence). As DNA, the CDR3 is TGTGTCAGCAGCTTACGATCCCAAATGCAAGAGACCCAGTACCTC. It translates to CVSSLRSQMQETQYL.